The 18 T cell receptor beta chains in this list originate from one sample, sequenced in a study of blood T cell repertoires in COVID-19. This table comes from immunoSEQ multiplex PCR, and its TCRdb copy is limited to in-frame clones, with some not included. The data show fewer than 200,000 clones, with around four fifths seen just once and roughly a fifth held by the top ten. The sample comprised peripheral blood. The receptors were gathered from a woman between 65 and 79 years old who had recovered from COVID-19.

The genes are TRBV9 and TRBJ2-1, with 11 bases matching TRBD1. Germline V gives CDR1 SGDLS, CDR2 YYNGEE. The CDR3 spans 14 residues. The ends lost 3 bases at V and 6 bases at J; junction bases unmatched: 2. The CDR3 reads CASSAGTGGNEQFF. CDR3 in DNA: TGTGCCAGCAGCGCCGGGACAGGGGGCAATGAGCAGTTCTTC.

The chain couples TRBV6-5 to TRBJ1-2, with D possibly TRBD1 on 6 matching bases. The CDR3 extends over 13 amino acids. The ends were cut back, 10 bases at V and 6 bases at J, with 18 bases in the middle. Germline V gives CDR1 MNHEY, CDR2 SVGAGI. CDR3 nucleotides: TGTGCCACCGGGGGGCAGTCGGTCGATGGCTACACCTTC. Protein product: CATGGQSVDGYTF.

The chain recombines TRBV19 with TRBJ2-1, with a tentative D call TRBD2 (6 bases). V dropped 6 bases and J dropped 11 bases, with 8 bases sitting between them. There are 10 residues in the CDR3. Per the germline V gene, CDR1 is LNHDA and CDR2 is SQIVND (reference sequence). CDR3 amino acids: CASRGGKQFF. The CDR3 DNA is TGTGCCAGTAGGGGGGGAAAGCAGTTCTTC. Drawing the rest from reference TRBV19 and TRBJ2-1, the complete variable domain is DGGITQSPKYLFRKEGQNVTLSCEQNLNHDAMYWYRQDPGQGLRLIYYSQIVNDFQKGDIAEGYSVSREKKESFPLTVTSAQKNPTAFYLCASRGGKQFFGPGTRLTVL.

The rearrangement uses TRBV5-8 and TRBJ1-4; D remains ambiguous. The germline V gene encodes CDR1 SGHTS and CDR2 YDEGEE. V was cut by 0 bases and J by 3 bases, with 9 bases left in between. The CDR3 length is 15 residues. CDR3: CASSLGARANEKLFF. For the CDR3, the DNA is TGTGCCAGCAGCTTGGGGGCGCGCGCTAATGAAAAACTGTTTTTT.

V and J are TRBV2 and TRBJ2-3; D perhaps matches TRBD2 (5 bases). V was clipped by 7 bases and J by 7 bases, with 12 bases between them. The CDR3 consists of 12 residues. Germline-derived CDR1 and CDR2 are SNHLY and FYNNEI. The CDR3: CASTPGSYTQYF. The DNA for the CDR3 is TGTGCCAGCACGCCGGGGTCATATACGCAGTATTTT.

The chain recombines TRBV14 with TRBJ2-4; 7 positions match TRBD1. The V gene's germline CDR1 is SGHDN and CDR2 FVKESK. The CDR3 has 14 residues. The junction had 6 bases not matched to a gene; V was cut back by 4 bases and J by 6 bases. The DNA of the CDR3 is TGTGCCAGCAGCCCCGACAGGGTCGGAAACATTCAGTACTTC. The encoded protein is CASSPDRVGNIQYF.

This clone was found a few times. The V gene is TRBV28, the J gene TRBJ2-7; no reliable D call. The CDR3 totals 12 residues. The V end was cut by 5 bases, the J end by 5 bases, with 10 bases between. Germline V gives CDR1 MDHEN, CDR2 SYDVKM. The CDR3 DNA follows: TGTGCCAGCAGTAGCCCAGGTGACGAGCAGTACTTC. Its translation is CASSSPGDEQYF.

As concerns this clone: One junction end does not reproduce the germline sequence, and a read error may be involved. The V and J genes are TRBV6-2 or TRBV6-3 and TRBJ2-3; TRBD2 aligns across 10 bases. This CDR3 is built from 12 residues. The germline CDR1 and CDR2 sequences are MNHEY and SVGEGT. The CDR3 loop reads CASSYPGLALHF. CDR3 coding DNA: TGTGCCAGCAGTTACCCGGGACTAGCGTTGCATTTT.

This clone has a handful of counts. V is TRBV28 and J is TRBJ1-1, with D maybe TRBD1 (6 bases). V was pared by 6 bases and J by 1 base, with 9 bases between. CDR3 length equals 13 residues. Germline V gene sequence: CDR1 MDHEN, CDR2 SYDVKM. In nucleotides, the CDR3 is TGTGCCAGCAGGTGGACAGAGAACACTGAAGCTTTCTTT. Translated: CASRWTENTEAFF.

The chain links TRBV27 to TRBJ1-2; D is ambiguous. CDR1 and CDR2 from the germline V gene are MNHEY and SMNVEV (reference sequence). CDR3 size: 12 residues. Trimming pared 6 bases from V and 4 bases from J, leaving 9 bases between. CDR3 region: CASSRESYGYTF. The CDR3 region has the DNA TGTGCCAGCAGCCGAGAGAGCTATGGCTACACCTTC.

This clone was seen a few times. This sample also contains other DNA sequences that code for the same CDR3. The V gene is TRBV5-4, the J gene TRBJ1-1, with 7 bases matching TRBD1. Germline CDR1 SGHNT, CDR2 YYREEE (reference sequence). This CDR3 has 14 amino acids. V lost 4 bases, J lost 1 base, and 4 bases stayed unmatched. This CDR3 is CASSLAGGNTEAFF. The CDR3 bases are TGTGCCAGCAGCCTAGCAGGGGGGAACACTGAAGCTTTCTTT.

The chain has TRBV5-4 and TRBJ2-3; 7 nucleotides match TRBD1. This CDR3 spans 16 amino acids. J was trimmed by 3 bases and V by 3 bases; bases with no gene match: 10. The germline V gene has CDR1 SGHNT and CDR2 YYREEE (reference sequence). The CDR3 sequence: CASSSRAGGSTDTQYF. For the CDR3, the DNA is TGTGCCAGCAGCTCTCGGGCAGGGGGAAGTACAGATACGCAGTATTTT.

The chain is built from TRBV4-1 and TRBJ2-2, with TRBD2 identical over 14 bases. Trimming removed 1 base from V and 5 bases from J; junction bases left unmatched: 6. CDR3 length: 18 residues. The germline V gene encodes CDR1 MGHRA and CDR2 YSYEKL. The DNA of the CDR3 is TGCGCCAGCAGCCAAGCGGGACTAGCGGGAGTTGGGACCGGGGAGCTGTTTTTT. Its translation is CASSQAGLAGVGTGELFF.

This clone appeared once. The rearrangement uses TRBV5-5 and TRBJ2-7; TRBD2 aligns across 10 bases. Germline CDR1 is SGHKS and CDR2 is YYEKEE (reference sequence). Trimming at V came to 4 bases and at J to 3 bases, leaving 10 bases not matched to a gene. The CDR3 is made up of 16 amino acids. This CDR3 is CASSQGPAGGFYEQYF. As DNA, the CDR3 is TGTGCCAGCAGCCAAGGGCCAGCGGGGGGGTTCTACGAGCAGTACTTC.

Notes on this clone: Other DNA sequences of this sample code for an identical CDR3. The chain is built from TRBV2 and TRBJ1-2, with no clear D. The CDR3 covers 14 residues. CDR1 SNHLY and CDR2 FYNNEI come from the germline V gene. Trimming left V 0 bases short and J 4 bases short, with 9 bases between. CDR3 nucleotide sequence: TGTGCCAGCAGTGAAGCGCAAGGAGGCTATGGCTACACCTTC. Encoded protein: CASSEAQGGYGYTF.

This chain uses TRBV9 with TRBJ1-4; tentative D call: TRBD1 (6 bases). CDR1 is SGDLS, CDR2 YYNGEE, per germline. The CDR3 runs to 17 residues. Trimming removed 4 bases from V and 3 bases from J, with 19 bases in between. In nucleotides, the CDR3 is TGTGCCAGCAGCTACCTCCCCGCGGACAGCTCTAATGAAAAACTGTTTTTT. Translated: CASSYLPADSSNEKLFF.

This chain joins TRBV27 and TRBJ2-3; TRBD1 matches 8 bases. V lost 5 bases and J lost 3; bases outside the gene matches: 4. This CDR3 has 14 amino acids. Germline V gives CDR1 MNHEY, CDR2 SMNVEV (reference sequence). CDR3 loop: CASSIDRGTDTQYF. The CDR3 bases are TGTGCCAGCAGTATCGACAGGGGTACAGATACGCAGTATTTT.

This chain links TRBV7-6 with TRBJ2-7, with TRBD2 identical over 12 bases. CDR3 length equals 15 residues. The germline V gene has CDR1 SGHVS and CDR2 FNYEAQ. With 5 bases clipped from V and 1 base from J, the junction kept 3 bases outside the gene matches. CDR3 sequence (DNA): TGTGCCAGCAGCCGGACTAGCGGGGATTCCTACGAGCAGTACTTC. Translation gives CASSRTSGDSYEQYF.